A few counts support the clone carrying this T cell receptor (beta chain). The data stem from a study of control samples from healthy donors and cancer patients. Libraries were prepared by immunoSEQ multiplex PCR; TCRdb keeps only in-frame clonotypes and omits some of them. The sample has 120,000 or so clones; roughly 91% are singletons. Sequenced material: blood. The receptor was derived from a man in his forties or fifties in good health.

CDR3 sequence: CASRDIYGYTF. CDR3 DNA: TGTGCCAGCAGGGACATCTATGGCTACACCTTC. This chain connects TRBV2 to TRBJ1-2; possible D gene TRBD1, 5 bases. The germline V gene has CDR1 SNHLY and CDR2 FYNNEI. V was cut by 6 bases and J by 4 bases, with 6 bases left in between. The CDR3 extends over 11 amino acids.